The clone carrying this TCR beta chain was detected a few times. Antigen: not known. This sample was taken from a study of T cell repertoires in cytomegalovirus infection. Study information: Recently described HLA-C-restricted plus well-studied HLA-B-restricted CMV epitopes were used. Based on public TCR beta signatures, there were indications of CMV infection and of a matching HLA type.

Each CDR3 protein gets one entry after TCRdb re-called the reads with MiXCR. Of 450,000 to 650,000 distinct CDR3 sequences listed, approximately 40% are singletons. CDR3 length: 17 residues. Trimming shortened V by 2 bases and J by 0 bases, and 14 bases separated the two germline ends. CDR1 is MNHNY and CDR2 is SVGAGI in the germline V gene (reference sequence). Whole-study results and caveats: The ex vivo response was dominated by HLA-C-restricted CMV-specific TCR beta clonotypes.

The chain links TRBV6-6 to TRBJ1-3; D gene ambiguous. The origin of this receptor is a human donor in good health (CMV status not recorded). Some clones in this sample may be carry-over from other donors' samples. The sequenced sample was cultured PBMCs, obtained from culture after CMV antigen stimulation. CDR3 sequence: CASSYGQLRSSGNTIYF. CDR3 nucleotides: TGTGCCAGCAGTTACGGGCAGCTAAGGAGCTCTGGAAACACCATATATTTT.